Listed below are T cell receptor beta chains from one sample, sequenced in a study of T cell repertoires in cytomegalovirus infection. From the reads, TCRdb called clonotypes with MiXCR, one entry per CDR3 protein. The profile shows about 600,000 distinct CDR3 sequences, roughly 26% of them singletons. Material: CD8+ T cells from PBMCs. Receptors were obtained from a human donor in good health (CMV status not recorded). Some clones in this sample may be carry-over from other donors' samples. The CDR3 runs from the conserved cysteine through the conserved F or W. Fields, in order: J gene, clone size, D gene, V gene, CDR3 DNA, CDR3 protein. A D gene is named only where the DNA matches it firmly. Expanded clones get a size class; other rows say once, few or many, or leave the size out.

>TRBJ2-4|many|.|TRBV10-3
TGTGCCATGAATGACAACGAGAAAAACATTCAGTACTTC
CAMNDNEKNIQYF
>TRBJ2-6|few|.|TRBV6-2/TRBV6-3
TGTGCCAGCAGTTTACACCCTTCTGGGGCCAACGTCCTGACTTTC
CASSLHPSGANVLTF
>TRBJ1-2|few|.|TRBV2
TGTGCCAGCATTGATGGGATAATCGGCTACACCTTC
CASIDGIIGYTF
>TRBJ2-2|few|TRBD1|TRBV4-1
TGCGCCAGCAGCCTATCACCCGGGACAGGGACCGGGGAGCTGTTTTTT
CASSLSPGTGTGELFF
>TRBJ2-4|once|.|TRBV20-1
TGCAGTGCTCCTTCCCTGTCAGGGCCGGAAAACATTCAGTACTTC
CSAPSLSGPENIQYF
>TRBJ1-3|few|.|TRBV4-1
TGCGCCAGCAGCCAAGTAATCGGAGGAACTGGAAACACCATATATTTT
CASSQVIGGTGNTIYF
>TRBJ2-1|few|.|TRBV29-1
TGCAGCGTTGAAGTGCGGGGAGAGCAGTTCTTC
CSVEVRGEQFF
>TRBJ1-5|.|.|TRBV24-1
TGTGCCACCAGTGATGGAGGGAATCAGCCCCAGCATTTT
CATSDGGNQPQHF
>TRBJ1-2|few|.|TRBV28
TGTGCCAGCAGTCGCTCCCGGGAGGGAAACTATGGCTACACCTTC
CASSRSREGNYGYTF
>TRBJ1-5|.|.|TRBV2
TGTGCCAGCATGGAGGGCAATCAGCCCCAGCATTTT
CASMEGNQPQHF
>TRBJ2-1|many|TRBD1|TRBV7-6
TGTGCCAGCAGCACCCGGGACAGGGCAGCCAATGAGCAGTTCTTC
CASSTRDRAANEQFF
>TRBJ2-1|few|TRBD2|TRBV12-3/TRBV12-4
TGTGCCAGCAGTTTGGGCCCGGGACTAGCGGGGGGCAATGAGCAGTTCTTC
CASSLGPGLAGGNEQFF
>TRBJ2-1|.|TRBD2|TRBV29-1
TGCAGCGTCGAGAGCGGGGGGGCCTACAATGAGCAGTTCTTC
CSVESGGAYNEQFF
>TRBJ2-2|.|TRBD2|TRBV20-1
TGCAGTGCTAGAGATAAAGGGCGGGGGACCTACACCGGGGAGCTGTTTTTT
CSARDKGRGTYTGELFF
>TRBJ2-1|many|.|TRBV6-1
TGTGCCAGCAGTGGACCCCCTCGCTACCATGAGCAGTTCTTC
CASSGPPRYHEQFF
>TRBJ1-1|.|TRBD1|TRBV6-2/TRBV6-3
TGTGCCAGCAGTTACTCGAATCCAGGGGGCACTGAAGCTTTCTTT
CASSYSNPGGTEAFF
>TRBJ2-7|.|.|TRBV27
TGTGCCGGCAGCATCAGGCCCTACTCCTACGAGCAGTACTTC
CAGSIRPYSYEQYF
>TRBJ2-1|many|TRBD1|TRBV4-1
TGCGCCAGCAGGCCTGGTGGGACAGACTCCTACAATGAGCAGTTCTTC
CASRPGGTDSYNEQFF
>TRBJ2-1|few|TRBD2|TRBV20-1
TGCAGTGCTCATCCGGGACTAGCGGGGGACGGCATAGGGGGTGAGCAGTTCTTC
CSAHPGLAGDGIGGEQFF
>TRBJ2-3|.|.|TRBV12-3/TRBV12-4
TGTGCCAGCAGTTTTCAACGAATTCAGTCATTCCTAGATACGCAGTATTTT
CASSFQRIQSFLDTQYF
>TRBJ2-1|.|.|TRBV4-2
TGTGCCAGCAGCGAAGGGGTTCCCTACAATGAGCAGTTCTTC
CASSEGVPYNEQFF
>TRBJ1-1|.|.|TRBV27
TGTGCCAGCAGTTACACCCGACAGGTGAACACTGAAGCTTTCTTT
CASSYTRQVNTEAFF
>TRBJ2-3|few|TRBD2|TRBV28
TGTGCCAGCAGTTTGGCGGGCTTGGAGCGGGGTTGGGATACGCAGTATTTT
CASSLAGLERGWDTQYF
>TRBJ2-5|.|TRBD2|TRBV2
TGTGCCAGCAGGAGGGGAACTAGCGGACAAGAGACCCAGTACTTC
CASRRGTSGQETQYF
>TRBJ2-3|.|.|TRBV4-2
TGTGCCAGCAGCTTCTCGGCAGCGACAGATACGCAGTATTTT
CASSFSAATDTQYF
>TRBJ1-1|many|.|TRBV2
TGTGCCAGCACCTCCTCGGGCAGCCTGAACACTGAAGCTTTCTTT
CASTSSGSLNTEAFF
>TRBJ1-4|many|.|TRBV7-8
TGTGCCAGCGTATTAGGGCGGAGACCTCATGAAAAACTGTTTTTT
CASVLGRRPHEKLFF
>TRBJ1-2|many|.|TRBV7-9
TGTGCCAGCAGCTCCGGCGGAGCCGCCTGGGCTAACTATGGCTACACCTTC
CASSSGGAAWANYGYTF
>TRBJ1-1|many|.|TRBV7-9
TGTGCCAGCAGCAGGGGGGGAAGCGAAGCTTTCTTT
CASSRGGSEAFF
>TRBJ2-4|many|TRBD1|TRBV19
TGTGCCAGTAGTACCTGGACAGGGATAGCCAAAAACATTCAGTACTTC
CASSTWTGIAKNIQYF
>TRBJ1-1|.|.|TRBV6-8
TGTGCCAGTCGGGTTTACGGGAGAGGGCCCACTGAAGCTTTCTTT
CASRVYGRGPTEAFF
>TRBJ2-4|few|.|TRBV6-6
TGTGCCAGCAGTTCAGGATACAAAAACATTCAGTACTTC
CASSSGYKNIQYF
>TRBJ2-1|.|.|TRBV6-5
TGTGCCAGCAGTTACTCCGAAGCGGTTGAGCAGTTCTTC
CASSYSEAVEQFF
>TRBJ2-7|many|TRBD2|TRBV7-6
TGTGCCAGCAGCTCTTCTTGGGCTAGCGGGTTCTACGAGCAGTACTTC
CASSSSWASGFYEQYF
>TRBJ2-3|many|.|TRBV4-1
TGCGCCAGCAGCCAAGTAAACAGAGCCTCAGATACGCAGTATTTT
CASSQVNRASDTQYF
>TRBJ1-1|few|.|TRBV19
TGTGCCAGTAGTGTCCCCGGGACTGAAGCTTTCTTT
CASSVPGTEAFF
>TRBJ2-1|many|.|TRBV7-8
TGTGCCAGCAGCTTCCAACGGGACAAGCGTCGTAGTGAGCAGTTCTTC
CASSFQRDKRRSEQFF
>TRBJ2-1|.|.|TRBV29-1
TGCAGCGTTGAACTGGCCTGGACCGACAATGAGCAGTTCTTC
CSVELAWTDNEQFF
>TRBJ2-7|.|.|TRBV7-9
TGTGCCAGCACCCGGACAGACGGGAGGAGGTCCTACGAGCAGTACTTC
CASTRTDGRRSYEQYF
>TRBJ2-5|few|TRBD1|TRBV4-3
TGCGCCAGCAGCCAAGGGACAGGGAGGAGAGAGACCCAGTACTTC
CASSQGTGRRETQYF
>TRBJ2-3|.|.|TRBV14
TGTGCCAGCAGCCAGGGCACAGGGTTACCAGATACGCAGTATTTT
CASSQGTGLPDTQYF
>TRBJ1-1|many|TRBD1|TRBV7-6
TGTGCCAGCAGCTATAGGGACAGGGGGACTGAAGCTTTCTTT
CASSYRDRGTEAFF
>TRBJ2-2|few|TRBD1|TRBV4-1
TGCGCCAGCAGCCAAGGGGGACAGGGGGCAGGGGAGCTGTTTTTT
CASSQGGQGAGELFF
>TRBJ1-2|few|.|TRBV10-3
TGTGCCATCAAAACGGCCAGGTTTACCGGTTTGACCGAAGCTAACTATGGCTACACCTTC
CAIKTARFTGLTEANYGYTF
>TRBJ1-1|.|.|TRBV5-1
TGCGCCAGCAGCTTGGCCTCCGGGGGCTCAGGCACTGAAGCTTTCTTT
CASSLASGGSGTEAFF
>TRBJ1-3|.|TRBD1|TRBV4-1
TGCGCCAGCCGTCAGCAGGGGGAAGGAAACACCATATATTTT
CASRQQGEGNTIYF
>TRBJ1-6|few|.|TRBV28
TGTGCCAGCAGAGATACCCCCGATTCACCCCTCCACTTT
CASRDTPDSPLHF
>TRBJ2-2|few|.|TRBV19
TGTGCCAGTAGTATCGGGGGTTACACCGGGGAGCTGTTTTTT
CASSIGGYTGELFF
>TRBJ1-2|few|.|TRBV7-9
TGTGCCAGCACCGATATCTTAGTGGAGGATGGCTACACCTTC
CASTDILVEDGYTF
>TRBJ2-4|.|TRBD2|TRBV20-1
TGCAGTGCTAGGGAGGGAGGGACCATTCAGTACTTC
CSAREGGTIQYF
>TRBJ2-1|.|TRBD1|TRBV28
TGTGCCAGCGTCAAGACAGGGAAATCCTACAATGAGCAGTTCTTC
CASVKTGKSYNEQFF
>TRBJ2-1|few|.|TRBV6-6
TGTGCCAGCGTTTGGGGCCCGAGGAACAATGAGCAGTTCTTC
CASVWGPRNNEQFF
>TRBJ1-5|many|.|TRBV6-5
TGTGCCAGCAGCTTTGGGGCCCCCCTCGGGCAGCCCCAGCATTTT
CASSFGAPLGQPQHF